This TCR beta chain was sequenced during a study of blood T cell repertoires in COVID-19 (dated by TCRdb to 2020 to 2021). Regarding the study in general: Collaborator samples came from the United States, Italy and Spain and covered acute and convalescent phases of COVID-19. The dataset comprised deeply sampled blood TCRbeta repertoires from subjects exposed to, actively infected with, or recovered from COVID-19. The material from the prospective study consisted of cDNA or gDNA derived from T cells, B-cell-depleted T cells, or PBMCs. Nearly every sample came with metadata listing a de-identified subject ID, COVID-19 status, age in years and sex. HLA class I and class II types, where available, came from metadata supplied by the sample provider rather than from assay-based typing. A freely available public database, intended as a resource for researchers studying the immune response to SARS-CoV-2, is where the repertoires were released. Samples were obtained from the ongoing ImmuneRACE study (first 160 participants) and from roughly 1,300 subjects provided by 6 global collaborators. The study at large found these results: The amount of clinical and demographic metadata varied by source and participant and was provided uncurated.

Each collaborating institution followed its own protocols to collect whole blood in K2EDTA tubes. For TCRbeta analysis, collaborators shipped samples in one of three forms: frozen whole blood, isolated PBMCs, or DNA extracted from either of those sample types. The CDR3 holds 20 amino acids from the cysteine to the phenylalanine. Only CDR3 DNA is held: 60 bases, read in frame from base 1. Via the germline V gene (reference sequence), CDR1 is LNHNV and CDR2 YYDKDF. The germline V end is reduced by 3 bases and the J end by 1 base; junction bases left unmatched: 17. The immunoSEQ Assay, a bias-controlled multiplex PCR, was used to amplify TCRbeta CDR3 regions from genomic DNA. The authors processed their data as follows. Nucleated cell counts per sample were estimated from amplification of reference gene primers within the assay. To quantify the absolute abundance of each unique TCRbeta CDR3 rearrangement, sequence reads were collapsed and filtered. For each sample, productive Simpson clonality was calculated by taking the square root of Simpson's diversity index across productive rearrangements. TCRdb retrieved this table from immuneACCESS and kept in-frame rearrangements only. Not all clones are present; in checked studies, unresolved V genes account for under half, and no reason is known for the remainder. V and J calls and clone size come straight from that table; D and trimming were deduced from the DNA. Counted in this sample were over 130,000 clones; about 77% of them appeared once. The top ten hold approximately 9% of the sample.

A remark on this clone: The specificity of this receptor is unknown. Nothing much larger sits one base from this clone, and base qualities are not available.

The receptor's source is a woman aged 45-65 years with active or convalescent COVID-19. The chain is made from TRBV15 and TRBJ1-1, with 10 bases matching TRBD1. Sequences were obtained from peripheral blood. CDR3 loop: CATSSFDQPLRDRGNTEAFF. The bases are TGTGCCACCAGCAGCTTTGACCAACCCCTAAGGGACAGGGGGAACACTGAAGCTTTCTTT.